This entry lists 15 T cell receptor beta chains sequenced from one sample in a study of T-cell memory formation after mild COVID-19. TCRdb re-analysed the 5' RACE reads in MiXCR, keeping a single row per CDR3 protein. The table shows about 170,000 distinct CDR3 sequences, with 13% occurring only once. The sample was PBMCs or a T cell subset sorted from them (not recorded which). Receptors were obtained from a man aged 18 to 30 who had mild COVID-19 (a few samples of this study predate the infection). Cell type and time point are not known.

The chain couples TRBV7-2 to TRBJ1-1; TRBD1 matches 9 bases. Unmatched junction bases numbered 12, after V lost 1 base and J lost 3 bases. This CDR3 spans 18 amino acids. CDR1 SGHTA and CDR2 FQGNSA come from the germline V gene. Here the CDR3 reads CASSLVLTGGKRDTEAFF. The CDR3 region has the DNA TGTGCCAGCAGCTTAGTTTTAACAGGGGGCAAGAGGGACACTGAAGCTTTCTTT.

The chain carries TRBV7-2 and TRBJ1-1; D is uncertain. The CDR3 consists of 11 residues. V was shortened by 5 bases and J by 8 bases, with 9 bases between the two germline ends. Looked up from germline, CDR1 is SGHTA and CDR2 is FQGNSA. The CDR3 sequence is CASSRGGEAFF. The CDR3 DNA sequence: TGTGCCAGCAGCCGGGGAGGGGAAGCTTTCTTT.

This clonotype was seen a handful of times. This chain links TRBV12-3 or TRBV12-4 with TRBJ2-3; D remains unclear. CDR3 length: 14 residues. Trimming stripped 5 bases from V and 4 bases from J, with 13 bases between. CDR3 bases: TGTGCCAGCAGTAAACCGACTGGCGCAGATACGCAGTATTTT. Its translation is CASSKPTGADTQYF.

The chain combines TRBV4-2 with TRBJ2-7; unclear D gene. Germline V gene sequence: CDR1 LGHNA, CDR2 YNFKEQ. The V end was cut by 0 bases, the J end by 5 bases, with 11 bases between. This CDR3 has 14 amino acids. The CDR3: CASSQDASLNEQYF. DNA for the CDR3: TGTGCCAGCAGCCAAGATGCATCATTGAACGAGCAGTACTTC.

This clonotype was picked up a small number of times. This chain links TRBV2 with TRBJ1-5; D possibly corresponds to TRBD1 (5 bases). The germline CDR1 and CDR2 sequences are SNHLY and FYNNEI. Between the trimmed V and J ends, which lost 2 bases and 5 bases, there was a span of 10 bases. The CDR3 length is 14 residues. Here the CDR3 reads CASSERGGYQPQHF. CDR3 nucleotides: TGTGCCAGCAGTGAAAGGGGAGGTTATCAGCCCCAGCATTTT.

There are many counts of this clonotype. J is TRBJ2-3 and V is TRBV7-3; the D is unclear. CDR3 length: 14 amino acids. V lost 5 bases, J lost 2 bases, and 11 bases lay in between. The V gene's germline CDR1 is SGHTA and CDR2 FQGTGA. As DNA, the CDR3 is TGTGCCAGCAGCCCCGGACCAGCCACAGATACGCAGTATTTT. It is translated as CASSPGPATDTQYF. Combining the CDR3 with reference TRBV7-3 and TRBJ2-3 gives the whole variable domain GAGVSQTPSNKVTEKGKYVELRCDPISGHTALYWYRQSLGQGPEFLIYFQGTGAADDSGLPNDRFFAVRPEGSVSTLKIQRTERGDSAVYLCASSPGPATDTQYFGPGTRLTVL.

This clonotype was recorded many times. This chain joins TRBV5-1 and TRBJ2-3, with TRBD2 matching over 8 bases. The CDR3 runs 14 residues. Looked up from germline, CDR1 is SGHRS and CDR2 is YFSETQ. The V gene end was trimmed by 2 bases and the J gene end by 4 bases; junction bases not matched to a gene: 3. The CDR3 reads CASSFGGASDTQYF. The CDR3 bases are TGCGCCAGCAGCTTCGGGGGGGCCTCAGATACGCAGTATTTT.

The chain's CDR3 is CSARSGRENNSPLHF. The CDR3 nucleotides read TGCAGTGCCCGAAGCGGGCGGGAAAATAATTCACCCCTCCACTTT. The chain has TRBV20-1 and TRBJ1-6; no reliable D call. This CDR3 region has 15 residues. Germline values: CDR1 DFQATT, CDR2 SNEGSKA (reference sequence). V was pared by 6 bases and J by 5 bases, with 17 bases between.

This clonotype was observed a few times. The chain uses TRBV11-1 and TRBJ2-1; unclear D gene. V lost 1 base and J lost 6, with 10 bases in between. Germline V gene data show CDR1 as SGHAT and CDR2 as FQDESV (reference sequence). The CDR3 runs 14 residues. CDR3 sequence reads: CASSLGLTINEQFF. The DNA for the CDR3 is TGTGCCAGCAGCTTAGGACTGACCATCAATGAGCAGTTCTTC.

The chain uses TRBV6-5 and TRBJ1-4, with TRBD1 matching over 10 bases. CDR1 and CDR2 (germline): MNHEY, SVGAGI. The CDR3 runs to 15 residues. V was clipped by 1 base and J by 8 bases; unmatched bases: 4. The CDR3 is CASSYLGQGSEKLFF. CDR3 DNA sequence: TGTGCCAGCAGTTACTTGGGACAGGGGAGCGAAAAACTGTTTTTT.

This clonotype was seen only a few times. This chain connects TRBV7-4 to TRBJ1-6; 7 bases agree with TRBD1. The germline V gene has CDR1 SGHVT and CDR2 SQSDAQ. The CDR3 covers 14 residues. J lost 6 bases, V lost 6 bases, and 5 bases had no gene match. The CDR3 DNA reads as TGTGCCAGCAGATCCGGGACAGCTAATTCACCCCTCCACTTT. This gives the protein CASRSGTANSPLHF.

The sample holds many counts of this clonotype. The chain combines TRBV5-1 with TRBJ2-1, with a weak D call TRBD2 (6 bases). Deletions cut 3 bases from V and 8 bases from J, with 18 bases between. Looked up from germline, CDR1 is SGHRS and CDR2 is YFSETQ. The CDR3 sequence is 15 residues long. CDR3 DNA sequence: TGCGCCAGCAGCTCCCTGGGCGGGGAGTGGGATGAGCAGTTCTTC. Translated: CASSSLGGEWDEQFF.

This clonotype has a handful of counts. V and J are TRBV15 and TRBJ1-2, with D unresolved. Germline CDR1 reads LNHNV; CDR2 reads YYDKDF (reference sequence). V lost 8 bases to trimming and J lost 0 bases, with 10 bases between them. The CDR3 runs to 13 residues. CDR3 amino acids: CATEQFPNYGYTF. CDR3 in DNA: TGTGCCACCGAGCAGTTTCCTAACTATGGCTACACCTTC.

CDR3 sequence (DNA): TGCAGTGCCGTTCAGGGTCCTGGAAACACCATATATTTT. This encodes CSAVQGPGNTIYF. The gene calls are TRBV20-1 and TRBJ1-3, with a tentative D call TRBD1 (5 bases). The germline gives CDR1 DFQATT, CDR2 SNEGSKA (reference sequence). The ends were cut back, 6 bases at V and 2 bases at J, with 11 bases in the middle. CDR3 length: 13 residues.

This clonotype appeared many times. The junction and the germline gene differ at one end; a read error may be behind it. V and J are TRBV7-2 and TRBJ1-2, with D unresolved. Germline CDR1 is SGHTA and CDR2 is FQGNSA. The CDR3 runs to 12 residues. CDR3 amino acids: CASSLINTPPHF. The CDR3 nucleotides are TGTGCCAGCAGCTTAATAAACACTCCTCCTCACTTC.